This TCR beta chain derives from a study of CD4+ T cells in melanoma. Whole-study findings and limits: A reported correlation linked neoantigen-specific CD4+ T cells to CD8+, macrophage and B cell function. Reportedly, melanoma neoantigen-specific CD4+ T cells showed varied differentiation states.

Repertoires were generated with immunoSEQ multiplex PCR, while TCRdb's copy carries only in-frame clones and drops some. This table holds 9,500 to 12,000 clones, 67% found once. Details on this clone: Its antigen remains unidentified.

With 5 bases removed from V and 3 bases from J, the gap between germline ends came to 8 bases. This CDR3 contains 13 residues. CDR1 and CDR2 (germline): SGHAT, FQNNGV. The chain carries TRBV11-2 and TRBJ2-1, with no clear D. Sequencing was performed on cells from a culture (not recorded whether cultured in vitro). The receptor was isolated from a human donor with melanoma. CDR3 sequence (DNA): TGTGCCAGCAGCCAAGGAGTCTACAATGAGCAGTTCTTC. Translated: CASSQGVYNEQFF.